This TCR beta chain was captured by sequencing in a study of T cell clonality in common variable immunodeficiency. Study-wide results and caveats: Shared TCRbeta clones were fewer between CVID subjects than controls. What drives increased CVID clonality needs T cell subpopulation sequencing. Links between repertoire features and CVID complications were heterogeneity-limited. Common variable immunodeficiency TCR beta sequences reportedly had fewer deletions and N-nucleotide insertions.

Only in-frame clones appear in the TCRdb table, and some are missing; sequencing was by immunoSEQ multiplex PCR. This sample comprises 51,000 or so clones, none seen once only. The germline gives CDR1 MNHEY, CDR2 SVGEGT. This CDR3 contains 12 residues. V was trimmed by 2 bases and J by 7 bases, leaving 6 bases between them. There are many counts of this clone. Antigen unknown. With the read ending 3 residues before the CDR3 end, the germline J gene is used to fill in that end. Sequencing was performed on peripheral blood mononuclear cells. The V and J genes are TRBV6-2 or TRBV6-3 and TRBJ1-5; D not resolved. The TCR originated in a person aged 18-69 years in good health. This chain's CDR3 is CASSYPGQPQHF. The CDR3 DNA, read in part, is TGTGCCAGCAGTTACCCGGGGCAGCCC.